The 4 T cell receptor beta chains presented below share a single source sample, sequenced in a study of blood T cell repertoires in COVID-19. Profiling relied on immunoSEQ multiplex PCR, and the TCRdb table lists in-frame clones only, not all of them. The sample holds 300,000 to 500,000 clones, approximately 90% seen once. Sequencing used PBMCs or T cells enriched from blood (not recorded which). The receptors come from a woman in her 30s with acute COVID-19.

The V and J genes are TRBV5-1 and TRBJ2-3; 8 bases fit TRBD1. V lost 2 bases and J lost 4; bases outside the gene matches: 6. The CDR3 loop spans 15 amino acids. The germline CDR1 and CDR2 sequences are SGHRS and YFSETQ. The CDR3 sequence: CASSFSGQGADTQYF. The CDR3 DNA reads as TGCGCCAGCAGCTTCTCTGGACAGGGAGCAGATACGCAGTATTTT.

This rearrangement joins TRBV5-1 to TRBJ2-3, with D perhaps TRBD2 (6 bases). Trimming removed 2 bases at V and 3 bases at J, with 13 bases between. The CDR3 is made up of 15 amino acids. CDR1 is SGHRS, CDR2 YFSETQ, per germline. CDR3 amino acids: CASSFKAGRTDTQYF. CDR3 DNA: TGCGCCAGCAGCTTTAAGGCAGGGAGGACAGATACGCAGTATTTT.

The chain is built from TRBV7-3 and TRBJ2-1, with 8 bases identical to TRBD2. Germline lookup yields CDR1 SGHTA and CDR2 FQGTGA. The J segment lost 6 bases and the V segment lost 5 bases, leaving 3 bases of the junction unmatched. The CDR3 has 13 amino acids. The CDR3 is CASSPSGSNEQFF. Written as DNA, the CDR3 is TGTGCCAGCAGCCCCAGCGGGAGCAATGAGCAGTTCTTC.

This chain connects TRBV12-3 or TRBV12-4 to TRBJ2-5; no reliable D call. CDR3 size: 13 residues. V was shortened by 5 bases and J by 2 bases, with 9 bases between the two germline ends. The CDR3 protein is CASSPYTQETQYF. For the CDR3, the DNA is TGTGCCAGCAGTCCCTATACGCAAGAGACCCAGTACTTC.